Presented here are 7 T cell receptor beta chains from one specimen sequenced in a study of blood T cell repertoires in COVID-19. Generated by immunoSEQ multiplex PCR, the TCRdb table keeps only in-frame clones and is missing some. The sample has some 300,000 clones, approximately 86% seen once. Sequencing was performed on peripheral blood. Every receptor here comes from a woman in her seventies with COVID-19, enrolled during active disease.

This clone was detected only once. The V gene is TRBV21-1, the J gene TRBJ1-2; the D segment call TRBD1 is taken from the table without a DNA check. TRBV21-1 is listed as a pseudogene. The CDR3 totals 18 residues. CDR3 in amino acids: CASSKGNGSRGPLYGYTF. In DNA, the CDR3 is TGTGCCAGCAGCAAAGGGAATGGAAGCAGGGGTCCCCTCTATGGCTACACCTTC.

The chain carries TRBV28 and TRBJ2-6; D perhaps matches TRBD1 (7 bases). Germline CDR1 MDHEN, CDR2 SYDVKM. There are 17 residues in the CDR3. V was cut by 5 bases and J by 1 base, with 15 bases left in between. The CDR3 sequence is CASSGGGVVSGANVLTF. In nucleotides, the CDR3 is TGTGCCAGCAGTGGAGGGGGCGTAGTATCTGGGGCCAACGTCCTGACTTTC.

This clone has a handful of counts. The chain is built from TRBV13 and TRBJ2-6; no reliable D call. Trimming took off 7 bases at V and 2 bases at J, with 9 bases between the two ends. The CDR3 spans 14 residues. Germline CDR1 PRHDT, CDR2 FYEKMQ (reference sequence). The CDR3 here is CASIDGAGANVLTF. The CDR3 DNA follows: TGTGCCAGCATCGATGGAGCTGGGGCCAACGTCCTGACTTTC.

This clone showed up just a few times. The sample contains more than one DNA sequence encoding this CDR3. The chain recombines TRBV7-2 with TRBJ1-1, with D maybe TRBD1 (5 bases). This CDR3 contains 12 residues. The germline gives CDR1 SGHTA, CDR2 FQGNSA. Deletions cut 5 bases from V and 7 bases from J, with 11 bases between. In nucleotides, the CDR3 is TGTGCCAGCAGCCTCCAGGGACTTGAAGCTTTCTTT. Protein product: CASSLQGLEAFF.

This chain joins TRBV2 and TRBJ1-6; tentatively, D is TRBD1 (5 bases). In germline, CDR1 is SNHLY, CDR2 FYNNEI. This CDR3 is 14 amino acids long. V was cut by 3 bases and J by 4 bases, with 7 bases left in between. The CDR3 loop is CASSDRDYNSPLHF. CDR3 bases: TGTGCCAGCAGTGACAGGGATTATAATTCACCCCTCCACTTT.

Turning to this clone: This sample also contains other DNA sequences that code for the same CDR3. The CDR3 coding sequence is TGTGCCAGCAGCCTGTCGACCGGGACAGCTAACTATGGCTACACCTTC. Protein sequence: CASSLSTGTANYGYTF. This chain joins TRBV7-9 and TRBJ1-2; 7 bases map to TRBD1. The J segment lost 0 bases and the V segment lost 5 bases, leaving 9 bases of the junction unmatched. Germline CDR1 is SEHNR and CDR2 is FQNEAQ (reference sequence). The CDR3 loop spans 16 amino acids.

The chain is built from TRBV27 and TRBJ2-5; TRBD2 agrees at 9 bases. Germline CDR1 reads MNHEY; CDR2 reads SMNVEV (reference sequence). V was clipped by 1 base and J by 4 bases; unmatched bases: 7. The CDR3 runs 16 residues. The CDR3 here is CASSLYWRGGRETQYF. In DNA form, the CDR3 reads TGTGCCAGCAGTTTATATTGGCGGGGGGGCAGAGAGACCCAGTACTTC.